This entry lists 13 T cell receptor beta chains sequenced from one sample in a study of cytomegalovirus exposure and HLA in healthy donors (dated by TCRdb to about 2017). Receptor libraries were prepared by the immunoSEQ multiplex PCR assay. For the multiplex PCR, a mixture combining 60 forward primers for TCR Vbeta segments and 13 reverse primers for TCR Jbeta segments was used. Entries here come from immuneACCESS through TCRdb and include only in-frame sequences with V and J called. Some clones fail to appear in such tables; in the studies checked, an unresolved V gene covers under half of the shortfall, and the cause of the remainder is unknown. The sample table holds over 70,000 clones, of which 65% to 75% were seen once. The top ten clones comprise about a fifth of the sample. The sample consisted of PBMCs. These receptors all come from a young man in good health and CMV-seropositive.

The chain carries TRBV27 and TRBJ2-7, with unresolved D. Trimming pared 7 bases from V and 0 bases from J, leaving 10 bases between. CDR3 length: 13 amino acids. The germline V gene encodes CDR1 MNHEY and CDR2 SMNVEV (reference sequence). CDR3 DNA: TGTGCCAGCAAGGTCCCTAGCTCCTACGAGCAGTACTTC. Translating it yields CASKVPSSYEQYF.

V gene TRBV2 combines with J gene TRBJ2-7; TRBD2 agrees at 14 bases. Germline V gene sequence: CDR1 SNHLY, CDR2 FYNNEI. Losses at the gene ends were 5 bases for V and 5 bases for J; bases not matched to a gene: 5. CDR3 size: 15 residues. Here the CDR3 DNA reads TGTGCCAGCAGTCAGACTAGCGGGAGGGCAAACGAGCAGTACTTC. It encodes CASSQTSGRANEQYF.

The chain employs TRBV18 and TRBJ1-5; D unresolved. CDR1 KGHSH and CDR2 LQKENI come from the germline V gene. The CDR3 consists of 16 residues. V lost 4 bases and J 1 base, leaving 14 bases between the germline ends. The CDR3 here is CASSQAGGRSNQPQHF. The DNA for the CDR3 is TGTGCCAGCTCACAGGCCGGAGGGAGAAGCAATCAGCCCCAGCATTTT. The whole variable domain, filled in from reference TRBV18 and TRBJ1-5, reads NAGVMQNPRHLVRRRGQEARLRCSPMKGHSHVYWYRQLPEEGLKFMVYLQKENIIDESGMPKERFSAEFPKEGPSILRIQQVVRGDSAAYFCASSQAGGRSNQPQHFGDGTRLSIL.

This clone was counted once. The chain's CDR3 is CAWSADRRQPQHF. The CDR3 DNA reads TGTGCCTGGAGTGCGGACAGAAGACAGCCCCAGCATTTT. The gene calls are TRBV30 and TRBJ1-5; a possible D gene is TRBD1 (6 bases). Germline V gene data show CDR1 as GTSNPN and CDR2 as SVGIG (reference sequence). V gave up 1 base and J gave up 7 bases, with 11 bases separating them. The CDR3 sequence is 13 residues long.

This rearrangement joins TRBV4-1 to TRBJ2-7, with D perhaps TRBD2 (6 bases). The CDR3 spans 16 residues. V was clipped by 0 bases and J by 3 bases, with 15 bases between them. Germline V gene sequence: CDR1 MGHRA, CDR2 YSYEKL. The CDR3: CASSQDEGGRGYEQYF. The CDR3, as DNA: TGCGCCAGCAGCCAAGATGAAGGAGGGAGAGGCTACGAGCAGTACTTC.

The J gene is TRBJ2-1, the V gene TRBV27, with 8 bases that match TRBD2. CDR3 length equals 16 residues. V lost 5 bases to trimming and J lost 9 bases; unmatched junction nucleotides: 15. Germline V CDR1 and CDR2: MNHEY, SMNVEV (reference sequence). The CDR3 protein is CASSATGGTPFGEQFF. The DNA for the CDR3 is TGTGCCAGCAGTGCCACGGGAGGGACCCCTTTTGGTGAGCAGTTCTTC.

The CDR3 loop is CASSQGGPEAFF. DNA of the CDR3: TGCGCCAGCAGCCAGGGAGGGCCTGAAGCTTTCTTT. The chain uses TRBV4-1 and TRBJ1-1; D gene unclear. V lost 3 bases, J lost 6 bases, and 8 bases lay in between. CDR1 MGHRA and CDR2 YSYEKL come from the germline V gene. The CDR3 is 12 residues long.

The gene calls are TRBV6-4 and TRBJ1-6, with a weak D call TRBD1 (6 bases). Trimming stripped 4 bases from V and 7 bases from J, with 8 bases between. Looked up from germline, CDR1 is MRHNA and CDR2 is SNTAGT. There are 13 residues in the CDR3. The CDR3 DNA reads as TGTGCCAGCAGTGGGACAGCCAATTCACCCCTCCACTTT. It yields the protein CASSGTANSPLHF.

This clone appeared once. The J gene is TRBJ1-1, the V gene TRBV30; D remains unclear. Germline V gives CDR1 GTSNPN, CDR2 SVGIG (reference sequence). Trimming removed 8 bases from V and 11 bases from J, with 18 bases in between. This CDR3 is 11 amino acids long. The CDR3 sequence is CAASEAQSAFF. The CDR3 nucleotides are TGTGCCGCGTCGGAGGCCCAGTCCGCTTTCTTT.

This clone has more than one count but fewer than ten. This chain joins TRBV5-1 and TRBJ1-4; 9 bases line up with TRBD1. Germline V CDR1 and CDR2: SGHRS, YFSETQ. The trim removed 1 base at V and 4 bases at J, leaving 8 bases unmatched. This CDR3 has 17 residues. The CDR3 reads CASSLLGQGGINEKLFF. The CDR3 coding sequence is TGCGCCAGCAGCTTGTTGGGACAGGGAGGGATTAATGAAAAACTGTTTTTT.

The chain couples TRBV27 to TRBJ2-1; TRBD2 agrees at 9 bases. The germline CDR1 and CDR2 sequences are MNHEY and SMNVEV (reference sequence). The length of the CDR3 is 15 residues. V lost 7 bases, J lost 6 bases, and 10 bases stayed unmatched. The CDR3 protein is CASTPSASGINEQFF. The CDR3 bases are TGTGCCAGCACCCCTTCGGCTAGCGGGATCAATGAGCAGTTCTTC.

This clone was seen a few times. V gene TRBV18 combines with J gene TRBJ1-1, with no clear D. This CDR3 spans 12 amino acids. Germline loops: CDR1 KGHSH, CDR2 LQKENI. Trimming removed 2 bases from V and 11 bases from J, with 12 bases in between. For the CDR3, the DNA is TGTGCCAGCTCACCAAGCGACCTCCCGGCTTTCTTT. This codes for CASSPSDLPAFF.

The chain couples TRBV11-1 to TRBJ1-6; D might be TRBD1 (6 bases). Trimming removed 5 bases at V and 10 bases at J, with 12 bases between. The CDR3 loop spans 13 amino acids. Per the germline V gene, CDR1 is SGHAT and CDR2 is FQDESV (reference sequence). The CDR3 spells CASSATGGSPLHF. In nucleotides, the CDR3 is TGTGCCAGCAGCGCGACTGGGGGCTCACCCCTCCACTTT.